This record concerns one T cell receptor (beta chain) sequence. The antigen is undetermined. This sample was included in a study of cytomegalovirus exposure and HLA in healthy donors. Study-wide background: Researchers previously reported finding just under 120 million unique TCR beta sequences from approximately 190 million T cells.

The PCR employed 60 Vbeta primers together with 13 Jbeta primers. Produced via immunoSEQ multiplex PCR; TCRdb's table is partial and in-frame only. Found here are around 150,000 clones, less than 90% of them singletons; the top ten hold 1.5% to 2%. Points from the study as a whole: The study assumed roughly uniform donor sequencing depth for presence/absence analyses. Usually a TCR sequence was rare, but some public TCRs were found in many donors.

CDR3 length: 16 amino acids. Looked up from germline, CDR1 is ENHRY and CDR2 is SYGVKD. J was trimmed by 4 bases and V by 6 bases; bases with no gene match: 6. The clonotype was recovered from a man aged 18-30 years in good health and CMV-seronegative. This chain joins TRBV10-3 and TRBJ2-4; TRBD2 matches 13 bases. Sequencing input: PBMCs. CDR3 sequence: CAIRRGLAGEKNIQYF. Here the CDR3 DNA reads TGTGCCATCAGGCGCGGACTAGCGGGAGAAAAAAACATTCAGTACTTC.